Each of the 11 T cell receptor beta chains below was sequenced from the same sample in a study of blood T cell repertoires in COVID-19. The data were produced by immunoSEQ multiplex PCR, yet TCRdb's version contains in-frame clones alone and is incomplete. Of around 340,000 clones detected, 80% to 90% appear once; the ten largest clones hold roughly 7.2%. The specimen was peripheral blood. Receptor source: an older woman with COVID-19, enrolled during active disease.

The chain combines TRBV7-6 with TRBJ2-1; 7 positions agree with TRBD2. Germline values: CDR1 SGHVS, CDR2 FNYEAQ. The CDR3 spans 18 residues. V was pared by 5 bases and J by 6 bases, with 19 bases of the junction left unmatched. CDR3: CASSASFRAGVPRNEQFF. CDR3 nucleotide sequence: TGTGCCAGCAGCGCTTCCTTTCGCGCGGGGGTCCCTCGCAATGAGCAGTTCTTC.

V gene TRBV19 combines with J gene TRBJ1-2; D might be TRBD1 (6 bases). The V gene lost 1 base and the J gene lost 2 bases, with 8 bases spanning the gap. This CDR3 is 14 amino acids long. CDR1 and CDR2 (germline): LNHDA, SQIVND (reference sequence). The CDR3: CASSIAGANYGYTF. In DNA form, the CDR3 reads TGTGCCAGTAGTATAGCAGGGGCAAACTATGGCTACACCTTC.

V is TRBV3-1 (or the pseudogene TRBV3-2) and J is TRBJ2-1; 9 bases align to TRBD1. CDR1 and CDR2 (germline): LGHDT, YNNKEL (reference sequence). The CDR3 runs to 17 residues. V was pared by 0 bases and J by 0 bases, with 3 bases of the junction left unmatched. The CDR3 region has the DNA TGTGCCAGCAGCCAAGATGAGACAGGGGGCTCCTACAATGAGCAGTTCTTC. This gives the protein CASSQDETGGSYNEQFF.

This chain links TRBV9 with TRBJ1-5; D is unresolved. Trimming pared 1 base from V and 4 bases from J, leaving 6 bases between. The length of the CDR3 is 13 residues. CDR1 is SGDLS, CDR2 YYNGEE, per germline. This CDR3 reads CASSVLENQPQHF. Here the CDR3 DNA reads TGTGCCAGCAGCGTATTAGAGAATCAGCCCCAGCATTTT.

The rearrangement uses TRBV6-5 and TRBJ1-3; D is unclear. Germline-derived CDR1 and CDR2 are MNHEY and SVGAGI. Deletions cut 7 bases from V and 3 bases from J, with 4 bases between. The CDR3 is made up of 11 amino acids. The CDR3 DNA follows: TGTGCCAGCACCTTTGGAAACACCATATATTTT. This encodes CASTFGNTIYF.

The chain employs TRBV6-4 and TRBJ1-2; TRBD1 matches 7 bases. The V gene's germline CDR1 is MRHNA and CDR2 SNTAGT. This CDR3 has 14 residues. The junction had 9 bases not matched to a gene; V was cut back by 7 bases and J by 4 bases. CDR3 residues: CASIRQGPTYGYTF. CDR3 bases: TGTGCCAGCATTAGACAGGGCCCCACCTATGGCTACACCTTC.

This chain uses TRBV9 with TRBJ2-5, with 10 nucleotides matching TRBD2. The CDR3 spans 15 residues. CDR1 is SGDLS, CDR2 YYNGEE, per germline. After removal of 3 bases from V and 5 bases from J, the junction contained 7 bases not matched to a gene. CDR3 region: CASSATSGLGETQYF. In nucleotides, the CDR3 is TGTGCCAGCAGCGCGACTAGCGGGTTGGGGGAGACCCAGTACTTC.

The genes are TRBV2 and TRBJ2-5; TRBD2 aligns across 7 bases. This CDR3 comprises 13 residues. In germline, CDR1 is SNHLY, CDR2 FYNNEI. V shed 6 bases, J shed 3 bases, and the junction held 4 bases outside the gene matches. The CDR3 region is CASRRDYEETQYF. In nucleotides, the CDR3 is TGTGCCAGCAGGAGGGACTATGAAGAGACCCAGTACTTC. Based on the CDR3 plus reference TRBV2 and TRBJ2-5, the full variable domain is EPEVTQTPSHQVTQMGQEVILRCVPISNHLYFYWYRQILGQKVEFLVSFYNNEISEKSEIFDDQFSVERPDGSNFTLKIRSTKLEDSAMYFCASRRDYEETQYFGPGTRLLVL.

J is TRBJ1-3 and V is TRBV7-3; 9 bases line up with TRBD1. Germline loops: CDR1 SGHTA, CDR2 FQGTGA. The ends lost 5 bases at V and 0 bases at J; junction bases unmatched: 5. The CDR3 consists of 16 residues. DNA for the CDR3: TGTGCCAGCAGCCCACAGGGACAGGGCTCTGGAAACACCATATATTTT. As protein: CASSPQGQGSGNTIYF. The full variable domain, completed using reference TRBV7-3 and TRBJ1-3, is GAGVSQTPSNKVTEKGKYVELRCDPISGHTALYWYRQSLGQGPEFLIYFQGTGAADDSGLPNDRFFAVRPEGSVSTLKIQRTERGDSAVYLCASSPQGQGSGNTIYFGEGSWLTVV.

The chain carries TRBV7-2 and TRBJ2-7, with D perhaps TRBD1 (5 bases). Germline V gene sequence: CDR1 SGHTA, CDR2 FQGNSA. The CDR3 is made up of 13 amino acids. V lost 0 bases, J lost 3 bases, and 6 bases lay in between. The CDR3 reads CASSLADSYEQYF. The DNA of the CDR3 is TGTGCCAGCAGCTTAGCAGACAGCTACGAGCAGTACTTC.

This clone was seen once. The V call is TRBV11-2, the J call TRBJ2-3; 10 bases align to TRBD1. CDR1 and CDR2 from the germline V gene are SGHAT and FQNNGV. The CDR3 is 16 residues long. J gave up 4 bases and V 5 bases, and 9 bases lay outside the gene matches. DNA of the CDR3: TGTGCCAGCAGCGCCGGGGCCGGGACAGGGGCAGATACGCAGTATTTT. Protein: CASSAGAGTGADTQYF. The full variable domain, completed using reference TRBV11-2 and TRBJ2-3, is EAGVAQSPRYKIIEKRQSVAFWCNPISGHATLYWYQQILGQGPKLLIQFQNNGVVDDSQLPKDRFSAERLKGVDSTLKIQPAKLEDSAVYLCASSAGAGTGADTQYFGPGTRLTVL.